This T cell receptor beta chain originates from a study of STAT5B mutations in CD4+ large granular lymphocyte leukemia. Study at large: Among healthy donors, a particular HLA allele went with more CDR3 'QG' motifs. General study results and limits: No patients shared main leukemic clonotypes, though 20% to 25% appeared at low frequency elsewhere.

As processed by the authors: Lowest detectable productive clonotype frequency was 2.59 x 10-5. Data came from immunoSEQ multiplex PCR; TCRdb stores just in-frame clones and leaves some out. D and trimming were read from the DNA, whereas the V and J calls and clone size are those reported in that table. This table holds more than 45,000 clones, just over 70% found once. A word on this clone: Its antigen remains unknown.

Sample: CD4+ T cells from blood buffy coats. This TCR was sampled from a human donor in good health.

The CDR3 loop reads CASSLEGRTSGGSYTQYF. CDR3 bases: TGTGCCAGCAGCTTAGAAGGCAGAACTAGCGGGGGATCGTATACGCAGTATTTT. The chain has TRBV7-8 and TRBJ2-3, with 11 bases matching TRBD2. With V trimmed by 1 base and J by 7 bases, 13 bases remained unmatched. Per the germline V gene, CDR1 is SGHVS and CDR2 is FQNEAQ. The CDR3 is 18 residues long.